Following are 26 T cell receptor beta chains from one sample sequenced in a study of T cells expressing NK-cell markers (dated by TCRdb to 2020 to 2021). Libraries were built with 5' RACE. The instrument given in TCRdb is Illumina HiSeq 2000. Following TCRdb reprocessing, every CDR3 protein sequence forms one entry, and DNA is not provided. This sample's table has entries for 150,000 to 170,000 distinct CDR3 sequences. The top ten hold around 37% of the sample. Sequencing used blood T cells: a sorted CD56 or NKG2C T cell subset, CD4+ or CD8+ T cells, or bulk PBMC T cells (not recorded which). These receptors originate from a woman between 45 and 60 years old in good health. Donor details come from another sample of the same person, matched by shared clones.

V and J are TRBV9 and TRBJ2-1; TCRdb returns TRBD2, unconfirmable since there is no DNA. CDR1 and CDR2 from the germline V gene are SGDLS and YYNGEE. This CDR3 comprises 15 residues. The CDR3 here is CASSVGSGVYNEQFF.

This rearrangement joins TRBV29-1 to TRBJ2-2; TCRdb proposes TRBD1, but this gene call is untestable without DNA. CDR3 length equals 15 residues. The germline CDR1 and CDR2 sequences are SQVTM and ANQGSEA. CDR3 in amino acids: CSVAGGASGTGELFF.

The chain couples TRBV25-1 to TRBJ2-1; as DNA is missing, the TRBD2 call by TCRdb cannot be tested. CDR1 is MGHDK and CDR2 is SYGVNS in the germline V gene. This CDR3 region has 18 residues. CDR3 loop: CASSARDLGLAGVYEQFF.

The V gene is TRBV29-1, the J gene TRBJ2-1; TCRdb indicates TRBD2, and absent DNA this call remains unverified. Germline V lookup: CDR1 SQVTM, CDR2 ANQGSEA. The CDR3 contains 12 residues. The CDR3 reads CSASGLLRGQFF.

The chain has TRBV28 and TRBJ2-2. Germline V CDR1 and CDR2: MDHEN, SYDVKM. The CDR3 covers 13 residues. The CDR3 loop reads CASENQNTGELFF.

This rearrangement joins TRBV9 to TRBJ2-1; the TCRdb D gene call, TRBD2, has no DNA to confirm it. Germline V gene sequence: CDR1 SGDLS, CDR2 YYNGEE. This CDR3 has 16 residues. The CDR3 sequence is CASSATVIAGPNEQFF. Supplemented by reference TRBV9 and TRBJ2-1, the full variable domain reads DSGVTQTPKHLITATGQRVTLRCSPRSGDLSVYWYQQSLDQGLQFLIQYYNGEERAKGNILERFSAQQFPDLHSELNLSSLELGDSALYFCASSATVIAGPNEQFFGPGTRLTVL.

V gene TRBV7-6 combines with J gene TRBJ2-3; TCRdb selects TRBD2, and the lack of DNA leaves this call unchecked. In germline, CDR1 is SGHVS, CDR2 FNYEAQ. The CDR3 is 17 amino acids. CDR3 residues: CASSTRANSGYTDTQYF.

The chain combines TRBV12-3 or TRBV12-4 with TRBJ2-1; TCRdb designates TRBD2, a call that cannot be tested without DNA. There are 21 residues in the CDR3. The CDR3 loop reads CASSSPLWTSGGTPSYNEQFF.

V gene TRBV6-5 combines with J gene TRBJ1-1. This CDR3 is built from 12 residues. CDR1 is MNHEY, CDR2 SVGAGI, per germline. The CDR3 loop is CASRRLYTEAFF.

This sequence joins TRBV7-9 and TRBJ2-1; TCRdb's assignment of TRBD1 cannot be checked, as there is no DNA. In germline, CDR1 is SEHNR, CDR2 FQNEAQ (reference sequence). The CDR3 is 15 residues long. The CDR3: CASSLGIPPLGEQFF.

The chain links TRBV19 to TRBJ2-2; TCRdb gives TRBD2 as the D gene, but with no DNA this cannot be confirmed. CDR3 length equals 17 residues. Germline lookup yields CDR1 LNHDA and CDR2 SQIVND (reference sequence). The CDR3 here is CASSIDRNGGGTGELFF.

This chain connects TRBV29-1 to TRBJ2-7; TCRdb picks TRBD2, but there is no DNA to check that call. The length of the CDR3 is 15 residues. From germline, CDR1 is SQVTM and CDR2 ANQGSEA. CDR3 region: CIVLPGASGSYEQYF.

J is TRBJ2-3 and V is TRBV9. CDR3 length: 12 amino acids. Germline loops: CDR1 SGDLS, CDR2 YYNGEE. CDR3 amino acids: CASSPIDAAQYF.

The rearrangement joins TRBV12-3 or TRBV12-4 to TRBJ2-7; the TCRdb call, TRBD1, lacks DNA for checking. This CDR3 has 14 residues. The CDR3 spells CASSFPNDPGEQYF.

The CDR3 loop reads CSVEDRAGLRGYTF. V usage is TRBV29-1 and J usage is TRBJ1-2; the TCRdb D gene call, TRBD1, has no DNA to confirm it. The CDR3 consists of 14 residues. From germline, CDR1 is SQVTM and CDR2 ANQGSEA.

V is TRBV7-9 and J is TRBJ1-2; TCRdb reports TRBD1, a call that lacks DNA to check it against. Germline CDR1 SEHNR, CDR2 FQNEAQ (reference sequence). The CDR3 consists of 14 residues. CDR3: CASSETGGGYGYTF.

V gene TRBV9 combines with J gene TRBJ2-7; as DNA is missing, the TRBD2 call by TCRdb cannot be tested. Germline CDR1 SGDLS, CDR2 YYNGEE. This CDR3 spans 14 amino acids. CDR3 protein: CASSVGTTGMKQYF. Together with reference TRBV9 and TRBJ2-7, the CDR3 gives the full variable domain: DSGVTQTPKHLITATGQRVTLRCSPRSGDLSVYWYQQSLDQGLQFLIQYYNGEERAKGNILERFSAQQFPDLHSELNLSSLELGDSALYFCASSVGTTGMKQYFGPGTRLTVT.

The V and J genes are TRBV9 and TRBJ2-1; TCRdb calls TRBD2, which cannot be checked without DNA. CDR1 and CDR2 from the germline V gene are SGDLS and YYNGEE. The CDR3 covers 11 residues. The CDR3 reads CASSEGLGQFF.

The V gene is TRBV5-1, the J gene TRBJ2-3; no DNA is available, so the TRBD2 call from TCRdb remains unchecked. Germline-derived CDR1 and CDR2 are SGHRS and YFSETQ. CDR3 length equals 15 residues. The CDR3 is CASSLYSGIGDTQYF.

This chain uses TRBV5-1 with TRBJ1-1; TCRdb outputs TRBD1, but without DNA this stays unchecked. CDR3 length: 17 amino acids. Germline values: CDR1 SGHRS, CDR2 YFSETQ. CDR3 loop: CASSLGRGYGTNTEAFF.

The rearrangement uses TRBV28 and TRBJ2-1; TCRdb's assignment of TRBD1 cannot be checked, as there is no DNA. The germline CDR1 and CDR2 sequences are MDHEN and SYDVKM. This CDR3 comprises 14 residues. The CDR3 is CASSSGTVYNEQFF.

This chain uses TRBV28 with TRBJ2-4; the TCRdb D gene call, TRBD2, has no DNA to confirm it. CDR3 length: 17 amino acids. The germline CDR1 and CDR2 sequences are MDHEN and SYDVKM. CDR3: CASRPRGLNLAKNIQYF. Combining the CDR3 with reference TRBV28 and TRBJ2-4 gives the whole variable domain DVKVTQSSRYLVKRTGEKVFLECVQDMDHENMFWYRQDPGLGLRLIYFSYDVKMKEKGDIPEGYSVSREKKERFSLILESASTNQTSMYLCASRPRGLNLAKNIQYFGAGTRLSVL.

This chain uses TRBV6-1 with TRBJ2-3; with no DNA, the TCRdb D assignment of TRBD1 cannot be verified. Germline V gene lookup returns CDR1 MNHNS and CDR2 SASEGT. The CDR3 sequence is 16 residues long. CDR3 amino acids: CASSEGDRVKADTQYF.

The chain is built from TRBV27 and TRBJ2-1; the TCRdb D gene call, TRBD2, has no DNA to confirm it. The CDR3 covers 14 residues. Germline CDR1 MNHEY, CDR2 SMNVEV (reference sequence). CDR3 region: CASTGTSSYNEQFF.

The CDR3 spells CASSSTGVEAFF. The gene calls are TRBV7-2 and TRBJ1-1; without DNA, the TCRdb call of TRBD1 cannot be checked. CDR1 and CDR2 from the germline V gene are SGHTA and FQGNSA. The CDR3 totals 12 residues.

The rearrangement links TRBV5-1 to TRBJ2-1. This CDR3 has 15 residues. The V gene's germline CDR1 is SGHRS and CDR2 YFSETQ. CDR3 in amino acids: CASSLTAVSNNEQFF.